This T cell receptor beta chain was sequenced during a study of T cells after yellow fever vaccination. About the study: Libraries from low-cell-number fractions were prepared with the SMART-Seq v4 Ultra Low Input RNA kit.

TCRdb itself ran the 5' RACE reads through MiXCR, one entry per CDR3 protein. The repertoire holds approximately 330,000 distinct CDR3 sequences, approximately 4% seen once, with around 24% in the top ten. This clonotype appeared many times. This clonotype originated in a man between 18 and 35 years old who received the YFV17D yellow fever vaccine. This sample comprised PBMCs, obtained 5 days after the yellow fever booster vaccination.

Here the CDR3 DNA reads TGTGCCAGCAGCTTTGGACAGATCACAGATACGCAGTATTTT. Encoded protein: CASSFGQITDTQYF. This sequence joins TRBV11-2 and TRBJ2-3; D may be TRBD1 (6 bases). The CDR3 loop spans 14 amino acids. CDR1 is SGHAT and CDR2 is FQNNGV in the germline V gene. V lost 3 bases, J lost 2 bases, and 9 bases lay in between.